The subject of this entry is one T cell receptor beta chain. The antigen is unknown. It may be a read error: a sequence one base away is much more abundant. This sample was taken from a study of breast tumors, draining lymph nodes, adjacent tissues. Study-wide points: Data fit most tumor T cells coming from lymph node, expanding in tumor.

Germline CDR1 reads GTSNPN; CDR2 reads SVGIG (reference sequence). CDR3 length: 14 residues. Samples came from axillary lymph nodes draining the breast cancer. One entry per CDR3 protein, called by TCRdb with MiXCR from the multiplex PCR reads. In the table there are 270,000 or so distinct CDR3 sequences, 30% to 35% of which are singletons. The chain joins TRBV30 to TRBJ1-3; D remains unclear. The source material was axillary lymph node tissue. The TCR sequence derives from a female donor with breast cancer. Some clones in this sample may be carry-over from other donors' samples. CDR3 coding DNA: TGTGCCGCCGAAGGTGATACTAATGGAGACACCATATATTTT. Amino acids: CAAEGDTNGDTIYF.